The 17 T cell receptor beta chains below were found in one sample sequenced in a study of Graves' ophthalmopathy and Graves' hyperthyroidism. RNA served as the template for amplifying TCR beta CDR3 regions. HTBI-primed first-round RT-PCR preceded second-round multiplex PCR. TCRdb analysed the multiplex PCR reads with MiXCR anew, one entry per CDR3 protein. The table has about 1.2 million distinct CDR3 sequences, 35% to 45% seen once; the top ten hold around 10%. The sequencing input was peripheral blood or thyroid tissue (not recorded which). Receptors originate from an adult man with Graves' hyperthyroidism.

This clonotype was recorded many times. The chain is built from TRBV7-7 and TRBJ2-6, with 10 bases matching TRBD2. V lost 0 bases and J lost 2; bases outside the gene matches: 7. Germline CDR1 SSHAT, CDR2 FNYEAQ (reference sequence). The CDR3 is 19 residues long. CDR3: CASSLARLAGVTGANVLTF. CDR3 nucleotide sequence: TGTGCCAGCAGCTTAGCGAGGCTAGCGGGAGTAACTGGGGCCAACGTCCTGACTTTC.

The sample holds a few counts of this clonotype. The rearrangement uses TRBV28 and TRBJ1-4; D gene ambiguous. Germline loops: CDR1 MDHEN, CDR2 SYDVKM. Trimming removed 7 bases from V and 0 bases from J, with 9 bases in between. The CDR3 is 14 residues long. CDR3 nucleotide sequence: TGTGCCAGCATGACGAGCGCAACTAATGAAAAACTGTTTTTT. It translates to CASMTSATNEKLFF.

Of note for this clonotype: A junction end diverges from the germline sequence, so it may reflect a read error. V gene TRBV10-2 combines with J gene TRBJ2-7, with TRBD2 as a possible D gene (6 bases). The CDR3 has 19 amino acids. Germline CDR1 is WSHSY and CDR2 is SAAADI. CDR3 coding DNA: TGTGCCAGCAGGACGCGGGACGCCCGAAATTTGGGTACCCCTTACGAGCAGTACTTC. Encoded protein: CASRTRDARNLGTPYEQYF.

Of note for this clonotype: A read error may explain this, as a much larger clone is one base away. The chain combines TRBV7-9 with TRBJ1-5, with D perhaps matching TRBD1 (6 bases). This CDR3 has 16 residues. Germline values: CDR1 SEHNR, CDR2 FQNEAQ (reference sequence). The DNA for the CDR3 is TGTGCCGGCAGCTTAGGGTCACAGGGCAGTGGTCAGCCCCAGCATTTT. Translation gives CAGSLGSQGSGQPQHF.

V is TRBV7-9 and J is TRBJ2-7; tentative D call: TRBD2 (5 bases). This CDR3 spans 15 amino acids. In germline, CDR1 is SEHNR, CDR2 FQNEAQ (reference sequence). Here the CDR3 reads CTISDRQKSGYEQYF. CDR3 DNA: TGTACCATCAGTGATCGCCAAAAGTCGGGGTACGAGCAGTACTTC.

This clonotype was recorded at least ten times. The chain employs TRBV5-6 and TRBJ1-1; no reliable D call. This CDR3 is built from 14 residues. V was cut by 0 bases and J by 7 bases, with 13 bases left in between. CDR1 and CDR2 (germline): SGHDT, YYEEEE. CDR3 sequence (DNA): TGTGCCAGCAGCTTGGGTGCAGGATCCATTGAAGCTTTCTTT. Its protein is CASSLGAGSIEAFF.

This chain joins TRBV12-3 or TRBV12-4 and TRBJ2-2; TRBD2 is a possible D gene (6 bases). Trimming took 6 bases from V and 1 from J, leaving 15 bases between them. The CDR3 consists of 16 residues. In nucleotides, the CDR3 is TGTGCCAGCAGCTGGGTGGGGGGATTGAACACCGGGGAGCTGTTTTTT. Translating gives CASSWVGGLNTGELFF.

This clonotype was detected only a few times. The J gene is TRBJ1-5, the V gene TRBV4-1; D call uncertain. The CDR3 has 15 residues. Trimming stripped 0 bases from V and 7 bases from J, with 13 bases between. CDR1 and CDR2 from the germline V gene are MGHRA and YSYEKL. The CDR3 DNA sequence: TGCGCCAGCAGCCAAGAGGGTAGGGAAGGGCAGCCCCAGCATTTT. Translating it yields CASSQEGREGQPQHF.

The chain links TRBV19 to TRBJ2-2, with a possible D match to TRBD1 (6 bases). The V end lost 7 bases, the J end lost 3 bases, and 12 bases lay between the germline ends. Germline CDR1 and CDR2: LNHDA and SQIVND (reference sequence). This CDR3 contains 14 residues. This CDR3 reads CASKVGADTGELFF. The CDR3 DNA sequence: TGTGCCAGTAAGGTGGGGGCCGACACCGGGGAGCTGTTTTTT.

This chain joins TRBV29-1 and TRBJ1-1; 7 nucleotides agree with TRBD1. After removal of 7 bases from V and 4 bases from J, the junction contained 6 bases not matched to a gene. This CDR3 has 12 amino acids. Germline V gene sequence: CDR1 SQVTM, CDR2 ANQGSEA. The CDR3: CSACGDSTEAFF. CDR3 DNA: TGCAGCGCTTGCGGGGACAGCACTGAAGCTTTCTTT.

The table lists this clonotype with a few counts. The chain is built from TRBV9 and TRBJ2-5, with TRBD2 identical over 9 bases. Trimming removed 2 bases from V and 3 bases from J; junction bases left unmatched: 5. This CDR3 is 15 amino acids long. Germline CDR1 reads SGDLS; CDR2 reads YYNGEE. CDR3 DNA sequence: TGTGCCAGCAGCGTGTCCCCTAGCGGGGAAGAGACCCAGTACTTC. Protein product: CASSVSPSGEETQYF.

This clonotype showed up many times. The rearrangement joins TRBV10-3 to TRBJ2-5; 7 nucleotides agree with TRBD2. The germline gives CDR1 ENHRY, CDR2 SYGVKD. Unmatched junction bases numbered 6, after V lost 4 bases and J lost 1 base. This CDR3 is built from 15 residues. The CDR3 protein is CAISGIGTTQETQYF. Here the CDR3 DNA reads TGTGCCATCAGTGGAATCGGGACTACCCAAGAGACCCAGTACTTC.

The rearrangement uses TRBV11-2 and TRBJ2-5, with D unclear. The V gene lost 1 base and the J gene lost 1 base, with 13 bases spanning the gap. The CDR3 runs to 16 residues. The germline V gene encodes CDR1 SGHAT and CDR2 FQNNGV. The CDR3 here is CASSLGNMGLQETQYF. The CDR3 DNA reads as TGTGCCAGCAGCTTAGGGAATATGGGTCTCCAAGAGACCCAGTACTTC.

This clonotype has at least ten counts. The genes are TRBV12-3 or TRBV12-4 and TRBJ1-2, with D unresolved. The V end lost 5 bases, the J end lost 5 bases, and 9 bases lay between the germline ends. The CDR3 is made up of 12 amino acids. The CDR3 DNA is TGTGCCAGCAGTGCCGAGGCTTATGGCTACACCTTC. Protein sequence: CASSAEAYGYTF.

V gene TRBV6-5 combines with J gene TRBJ1-5; the D gene is possibly TRBD1 (5 bases). The ends were cut back, 8 bases at V and 0 bases at J, with 17 bases in the middle. The CDR3 contains 16 residues. The germline CDR1 and CDR2 sequences are MNHEY and SVGAGI. The chain's CDR3 is CASGAAAVYSNQPQHF. CDR3 in DNA: TGTGCCAGCGGGGCCGCGGCAGTTTATAGCAATCAGCCCCAGCATTTT.

CDR3: CASSVVTSGGLDTQYF. CDR3 nucleotides: TGTGCCAGCAGCGTAGTAACTAGCGGAGGCCTGGATACGCAGTACTTC. V usage is TRBV9 and J usage is TRBJ2-7; 8 bases line up with TRBD2. CDR1 and CDR2 (germline): SGDLS, YYNGEE. V lost 0 bases, J lost 9 bases, and 14 bases stayed unmatched. This CDR3 has 16 amino acids.

A word on this clonotype: A much bigger clone sits one base away, suggesting this may be a read error. The chain uses TRBV29-1 and TRBJ2-5; possibly TRBD1 for D (5 bases). CDR1 is SQVTM and CDR2 is ANQGSEA in the germline V gene. The germline V and J ends were trimmed by 4 bases and 5 bases, with 20 bases remaining between them. The CDR3 runs to 15 residues. CDR3 in DNA: TGCAGCGTTGCCCATAGAAGGGGTTTTGAGGAGACCCAGTACTTC. Its translation: CSVAHRRGFEETQYF.